This paragraph covers one T cell receptor (beta chain) sequence. Seattle researchers signed up patients amid active infection and tracked them longitudinally. In the study's own analysis: Researchers report that nucleated cell counts were estimated from reference gene primer amplification. Generated by immunoSEQ multiplex PCR, the TCRdb table keeps only in-frame clones and is missing some. V and J calls plus clone size are reproduced from that table; the DNA served to infer D and trimming. In the table there are roughly 200,000 clones, 80% to 90% of which are singletons. The data originate from a study of blood T cell repertoires in COVID-19. On the study more broadly: Samples came from the United States, Italy and Spain, spanning acute and convalescent COVID-19. From T cells, B-cell-depleted T cells, or PBMCs came the material, which was cDNA or gDNA.

V lost 7 bases and J lost 6; bases outside the gene matches: 8. Germline V gives CDR1 MNHEY, CDR2 SVGAGI. The CDR3 is 14 residues long. The clonotype originates from an elderly woman with COVID-19, enrolled during active disease. J is TRBJ1-5 and V is TRBV6-5, with 8 bases that match TRBD1. The material sequenced was peripheral blood. The CDR3 sequence: CASNPDRALQPQHF. The CDR3, as DNA: TGTGCCAGCAATCCGGACAGGGCCCTTCAGCCCCAGCATTTT.